This TCR beta chain was found in a study of control samples from healthy donors and cancer patients. This clone was seen a handful of times. The data were produced by immunoSEQ multiplex PCR, yet TCRdb's version contains in-frame clones alone and is incomplete. The sample consists of about 39,000 clones, over 65% of them appearing once. This CDR3 comprises 16 residues. Trimming removed 4 bases from V and 1 base from J; junction bases left unmatched: 4. Germline values: CDR1 SGHRS, CDR2 YFSETQ. The receptor comes from a man in his 60s in good health. The V call is TRBV5-1, the J call TRBJ2-2; 10 nucleotides match TRBD2. Sequencing was carried out using blood. The CDR3 loop reads CASSPRTSGNTGELFF. The CDR3 bases are TGCGCCAGCAGCCCGAGGACTAGCGGGAACACCGGGGAGCTGTTTTTT.